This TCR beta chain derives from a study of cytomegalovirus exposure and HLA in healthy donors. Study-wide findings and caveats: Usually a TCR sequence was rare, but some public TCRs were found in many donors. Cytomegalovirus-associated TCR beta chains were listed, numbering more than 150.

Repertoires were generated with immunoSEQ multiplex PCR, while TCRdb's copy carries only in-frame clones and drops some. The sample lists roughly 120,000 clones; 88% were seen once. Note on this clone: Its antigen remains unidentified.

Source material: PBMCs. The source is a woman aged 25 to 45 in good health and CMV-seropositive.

The CDR3 DNA sequence: TGCAGCGTTCCAGGGACAGGAGAATATGGCTACACCTTC. It codes for CSVPGTGEYGYTF. V and J are TRBV29-1 and TRBJ1-2; 8 bases are shared with TRBD1. The CDR3 sequence is 13 residues long. Germline V gene sequence: CDR1 SQVTM, CDR2 ANQGSEA. With 5 bases clipped from V and 5 bases from J, the junction kept 7 bases outside the gene matches.